These 12 T cell receptor beta chains came from one sample sequenced in a study of blood T cells in healthy people across ages. Primed by a sample-barcoded 5' primer and a J-beta primer mix, a second PCR proceeded for about 7 to 12 cycles. TCRdb reanalysed the 5' RACE reads using MiXCR and keeps one entry per CDR3 protein. The sample consists of hundreds of thousands of distinct CDR3 sequences, 22% of them appearing once. Material: blood. These receptors all come from a man aged 65 to 85 in good health.

The CDR3, as DNA: TGTGCCAGCAGCTTAGTCGGGGGGCGTGTTGACTATGGCTACACCTTC. This gives the protein CASSLVGGRVDYGYTF. V usage is TRBV7-2 and J usage is TRBJ1-2, with a possible D match to TRBD1 (6 bases). The CDR3 consists of 16 residues. Germline V CDR1 and CDR2: SGHTA, FQGNSA. V was shortened by 1 base and J by 3 bases, with 15 bases between the two germline ends.

A few counts support this clonotype. The rearrangement joins TRBV10-3 to TRBJ2-1; 7 nucleotides align to TRBD2. In germline, CDR1 is ENHRY, CDR2 SYGVKD. V trimming: 0 bases; J trimming: 0 bases; junction bases outside the gene matches: 5. This CDR3 spans 17 amino acids. CDR3 amino acids: CAISESRGGSSYNEQFF. CDR3 in DNA: TGTGCCATCAGTGAGTCCCGGGGCGGGAGCTCCTACAATGAGCAGTTCTTC.

This clonotype has just a few counts. The gene calls are TRBV20-1 and TRBJ2-5; 9 bases line up with TRBD2. V gave up 0 bases and J gave up 11 bases; unmatched junction bases: 10. The CDR3 loop spans 14 amino acids. Germline V gene data show CDR1 as DFQATT and CDR2 as SNEGSKA (reference sequence). DNA for the CDR3: TGCAGTGCTAGAGAGCGGGGGGGCCTTGGTGAGCAGTACTTC. Translating gives CSARERGGLGEQYF.

This clonotype has a handful of counts. The rearrangement joins TRBV20-1 to TRBJ2-7; D tentatively fits TRBD1 or TRBD2 (5 bases each). Trimming stripped 5 bases from V and 2 bases from J, with 13 bases between. Germline CDR1 DFQATT, CDR2 SNEGSKA (reference sequence). The CDR3 sequence is 13 residues long. CDR3 nucleotides: TGCAGTGCTCATAAAGGGGACGCCTACGAGCAGTACTTC. Protein product: CSAHKGDAYEQYF.

This clonotype was recorded a few times. The chain links TRBV13 to TRBJ2-3, with 12 nucleotides matching TRBD2. The CDR3 is 16 amino acids. V dropped 3 bases and J dropped 6; count of bases not matched to a gene: 7. CDR1 PRHDT and CDR2 FYEKMQ come from the germline V gene (reference sequence). This chain's CDR3 is CASSFRTSGMWDTQYF. CDR3 nucleotides: TGTGCCAGCAGCTTCCGGACTAGCGGGATGTGGGATACGCAGTATTTT. The complete variable domain, with remaining parts taken from reference TRBV13 and TRBJ2-3, reads AAGVIQSPRHLIKEKRETATLKCYPIPRHDTVYWYQQGPGQDPQFLISFYEKMQSDKGSIPDRFSAQQFSDYHSELNMSSLELGDSALYFCASSFRTSGMWDTQYFGPGTRLTVL.

The chain employs TRBV10-3 and TRBJ2-5, with a possible D match to TRBD2 (7 bases). Germline CDR1 is ENHRY and CDR2 is SYGVKD. This CDR3 is built from 14 residues. With 9 bases removed from V and 5 bases from J, the gap between germline ends came to 19 bases. DNA for the CDR3: TGTGCCATGTCATCTGGGGGGGGCGCGGAGACCCAGTACTTC. This codes for CAMSSGGGAETQYF.

V gene TRBV18 combines with J gene TRBJ2-5, with 8 positions matching TRBD1. CDR1 and CDR2 (germline): KGHSH, LQKENI. The CDR3 extends over 14 amino acids. V shed 3 bases and J 4 bases; nucleotides not matched to a gene: 4. The CDR3 DNA reads as TGTGCCAGCTCACCCGACAGGGGAGGAGAGACCCAGTACTTC. Translated, it gives CASSPDRGGETQYF.

This clonotype was counted ten times or more. The CDR3 bases are TGTGCCAGCAGCTTAGCTCCGGCCGGTAATCAGCCCCAGCATTTT. As protein: CASSLAPAGNQPQHF. The V call is TRBV7-6, the J call TRBJ1-5, with D unclear. The germline V gene encodes CDR1 SGHVS and CDR2 FNYEAQ. The CDR3 totals 15 residues. Trimming took 0 bases from V and 4 from J, leaving 10 bases between them.

This clonotype was counted a few times. The chain carries TRBV6-2 or TRBV6-3 and TRBJ2-3; D call uncertain. CDR1 and CDR2 (germline): MNHEY, SVGEGT. V gave up 1 base and J gave up 0 bases, with 11 bases separating them. The CDR3 runs to 16 residues. The CDR3 loop reads CASSYFVVASTDTQYF. CDR3 nucleotide sequence: TGTGCCAGCAGTTACTTCGTCGTTGCTAGCACAGATACGCAGTATTTT.

This clonotype has more than one count but fewer than ten. The chain links TRBV5-1 to TRBJ2-1, with 10 bases lining up with TRBD2. V lost 0 bases to trimming and J lost 9 bases; unmatched junction nucleotides: 6. The CDR3 has 15 amino acids. Germline V lookup: CDR1 SGHRS, CDR2 YFSETQ. The CDR3, as DNA: TGCGCCAGCAGCTTGGATAGCGGGGGGTCCCTTGAGCAGTTCTTC. It is translated as CASSLDSGGSLEQFF.

The V call is TRBV29-1, the J call TRBJ1-2; TRBD1 matches at 9 bases. CDR3 length equals 15 residues. V trimming: 6 bases; J trimming: 2 bases; junction bases outside the gene matches: 10. CDR1 is SQVTM and CDR2 is ANQGSEA in the germline V gene. The CDR3, as DNA: TGCAGCGTCGGAGTAGACAGGGGGGCCAACTATGGCTACACCTTC. This encodes CSVGVDRGANYGYTF.

V is TRBV7-9 and J is TRBJ2-2, with 7 nucleotides matching TRBD1. Losses at the gene ends were 2 bases for V and 5 bases for J; bases not matched to a gene: 5. Germline-derived CDR1 and CDR2 are SEHNR and FQNEAQ (reference sequence). CDR3 length equals 15 residues. The CDR3 nucleotides read TGTGCCAGCAGCTTACGAGGGGGCCTGACCGGGGAGCTGTTTTTT. Translated: CASSLRGGLTGELFF.